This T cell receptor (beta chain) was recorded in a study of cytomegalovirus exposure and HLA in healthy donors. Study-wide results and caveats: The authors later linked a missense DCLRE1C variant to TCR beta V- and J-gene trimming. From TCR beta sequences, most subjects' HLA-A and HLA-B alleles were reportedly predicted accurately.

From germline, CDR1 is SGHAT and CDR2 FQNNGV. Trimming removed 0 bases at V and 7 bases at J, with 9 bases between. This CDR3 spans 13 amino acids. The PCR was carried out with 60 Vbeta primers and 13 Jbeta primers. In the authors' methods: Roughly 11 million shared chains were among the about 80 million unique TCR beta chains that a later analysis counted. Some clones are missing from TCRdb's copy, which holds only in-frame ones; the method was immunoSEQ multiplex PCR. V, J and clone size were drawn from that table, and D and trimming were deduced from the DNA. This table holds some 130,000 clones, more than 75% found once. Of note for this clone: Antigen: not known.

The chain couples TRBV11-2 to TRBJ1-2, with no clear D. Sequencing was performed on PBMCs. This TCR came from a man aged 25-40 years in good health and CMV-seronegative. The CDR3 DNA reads TGTGCCAGCAGCTTAGATCGCGTTGCTGGCTACACCTTC. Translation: CASSLDRVAGYTF.